This T cell receptor beta chain was recorded in a study of sequential checkpoint blockade in melanoma. Study in general: Maintenance nivolumab came after either treatment sequence.

Treatment of the sample: randomized to nivolumab then ipilimumab (arm A) or the reverse (arm B). Data came from immunoSEQ multiplex PCR; TCRdb stores just in-frame clones and leaves some out. The sample lists 13,000 to 15,000 clones, 52% occurring once. The sequenced sample was CD8+ T cells sorted from blood (inferred from file names), obtained from a patient given nivolumab and ipilimumab in sequence. This TCR was sampled from a human donor with melanoma.

This CDR3 is CASRAGEIYEQYF. CDR3 in DNA: TGCGCCTCCAGGGCGGGGGAGATCTACGAGCAGTACTTC. The genes are TRBV10-2 and TRBJ2-7, with TRBD2 matching over 7 bases. The CDR3 length is 13 residues. After removal of 11 bases from V and 3 bases from J, the junction contained 10 bases not matched to a gene. Germline V gene data show CDR1 as WSHSY and CDR2 as SAAADI.